These T cell receptor beta chains were read from a single sample in a study of blood T cells in healthy people across ages. TCRdb itself ran the 5' RACE reads through MiXCR, one entry per CDR3 protein. The sample yields about 500,000 distinct CDR3 sequences, about 25% seen once. The sample was also reused in another study, on T cells of mothers and their children.

Sequenced: blood. The receptors shown here come from a boy aged 10-17 years in good health. Each CDR3 is given with its conserved first and last residue. Each record gives: V gene, clone size, D gene, J gene, CDR3 DNA, CDR3 protein. The D gene is left open where the match is weak. For some rows the clone size is stated as once, few or many, or as a class when expanded; others skip it.

v_gene: TRBV18; abundance: -; d_gene: -; j_gene: TRBJ1-1; CDR3nt: TGTGCCAGCCGAGGGATGAACACTGAAGCTTTCTTT; CDR3aa: CASRGMNTEAFF
v_gene: TRBV7-6; abundance: few; d_gene: TRBD2; j_gene: TRBJ2-3; CDR3nt: TGTGCCAGCAGCTTTCAGCGGGGGGGCCTCAATACGCAGTATTTT; CDR3aa: CASSFQRGGLNTQYF
v_gene: TRBV30; abundance: -; d_gene: TRBD2; j_gene: TRBJ2-1; CDR3nt: TGTGCCTGGAGTGGAAAGCGGGGGGCCCGGCAAAAGAATTTCTCCTACAATGAGCAGTTCTTC; CDR3aa: CAWSGKRGARQKNFSYNEQFF
v_gene: TRBV15; abundance: -; d_gene: -; j_gene: TRBJ1-1; CDR3nt: TGTGCCACCAGCAGAGTGAACACTGAAGCTTTCTTT; CDR3aa: CATSRVNTEAFF
v_gene: TRBV25-1; abundance: few; d_gene: -; j_gene: TRBJ2-5; CDR3nt: TGTGCCAGCAGTGAAGAGGGGGGGGGACAAGAGACCCAGTACTTC; CDR3aa: CASSEEGGGQETQYF
v_gene: TRBV7-3; abundance: -; d_gene: -; j_gene: TRBJ2-2; CDR3nt: TGTGCCAGCAGGGAGGAGAGAAACACCGGGGAGCTGTTTTTT; CDR3aa: CASREERNTGELFF
v_gene: TRBV20-1; abundance: -; d_gene: -; j_gene: TRBJ2-1; CDR3nt: TGCAGTGCTAGACAGATGAGGTACAATGAGCAGTTCTTC; CDR3aa: CSARQMRYNEQFF
v_gene: TRBV18; abundance: -; d_gene: -; j_gene: TRBJ2-3; CDR3nt: TGTGCCAGCTCACCAAATTTGAGGTCAGATACGCAGTATTTT; CDR3aa: CASSPNLRSDTQYF
v_gene: TRBV7-9; abundance: few; d_gene: -; j_gene: TRBJ1-1; CDR3nt: TGTGCCAGCAGCCCTAATAGCAACACTGAAGCTTTCTTT; CDR3aa: CASSPNSNTEAFF
v_gene: TRBV7-9; abundance: few; d_gene: TRBD2; j_gene: TRBJ2-1; CDR3nt: TGTGCCAGCAGCACAGGACTAGCGTTGAATGAGCAGTTCTTC; CDR3aa: CASSTGLALNEQFF
v_gene: TRBV5-1; abundance: -; d_gene: TRBD1; j_gene: TRBJ2-7; CDR3nt: TGCGCCAGCAGCTTGTTCTGGGACAGGGGAGAGCAGTACTTC; CDR3aa: CASSLFWDRGEQYF
v_gene: TRBV29-1; abundance: -; d_gene: -; j_gene: TRBJ2-5; CDR3nt: TGCAGCGTTGGCGGCCTTCTACAAGAGACCCAGTACTTC; CDR3aa: CSVGGLLQETQYF
v_gene: TRBV29-1; abundance: -; d_gene: TRBD2; j_gene: TRBJ2-5; CDR3nt: TGCAGCGCCGGGACTAGCGGGTGGAAAGAAGAGACCCAGTACTTC; CDR3aa: CSAGTSGWKEETQYF
v_gene: TRBV20-1; abundance: few; d_gene: -; j_gene: TRBJ2-2; CDR3nt: TGCAGTGCTACCTTACTCCACAGGGAGGGGTACGCGAACACCGGGGAGCTGTTTTTT; CDR3aa: CSATLLHREGYANTGELFF
v_gene: TRBV7-9; abundance: -; d_gene: -; j_gene: TRBJ2-1; CDR3nt: TGTGCCAGCAGCTTAGAGACGGTGTACAATGAGCAGTTCTTC; CDR3aa: CASSLETVYNEQFF
v_gene: TRBV4-3; abundance: many; d_gene: -; j_gene: TRBJ1-2; CDR3nt: TGCGCCAGCAGCCAAGAACCCAACAGGGAATTATATGGCTACACCTTC; CDR3aa: CASSQEPNRELYGYTF
v_gene: TRBV5-1; abundance: few; d_gene: -; j_gene: TRBJ2-3; CDR3nt: TGCGCCAGCAGCTTGTCCCGGGAGACTGATACGCAGTATTTT; CDR3aa: CASSLSRETDTQYF
v_gene: TRBV28; abundance: few; d_gene: -; j_gene: TRBJ2-1; CDR3nt: TGTGCCAGCAGTTTATCCCCCACACGGGGCCTTGAGCAGTTCTTC; CDR3aa: CASSLSPTRGLEQFF
v_gene: TRBV20-1; abundance: few; d_gene: -; j_gene: TRBJ2-1; CDR3nt: TGCAGTGCAGCGGAGGGGAATGTAGGTGAGCAGTTCTTC; CDR3aa: CSAAEGNVGEQFF
v_gene: TRBV6-1; abundance: many; d_gene: -; j_gene: TRBJ1-6; CDR3nt: TGTGCCAGCAGTGAAAGGCCAGGGAGTGGGGATTCACCCCTCCACTTT; CDR3aa: CASSERPGSGDSPLHF
v_gene: TRBV5-1; abundance: few; d_gene: -; j_gene: TRBJ1-1; CDR3nt: TGCGCCAGCAGCGTCGTAGGAGCCTCACTGAACACTGAAGCTTTCTTT; CDR3aa: CASSVVGASLNTEAFF
v_gene: TRBV6-4; abundance: few; d_gene: -; j_gene: TRBJ1-2; CDR3nt: TGTGCCAGCAGCCCGGCCACAGGGTCTGGCGGCTACACCTTC; CDR3aa: CASSPATGSGGYTF
v_gene: TRBV28; abundance: few; d_gene: -; j_gene: TRBJ2-4; CDR3nt: TGTGCCAGCAGTTCCCCCGCGTTAGCCAAAAACATTCAGTACTTC; CDR3aa: CASSSPALAKNIQYF
v_gene: TRBV28; abundance: -; d_gene: -; j_gene: TRBJ2-1; CDR3nt: TGTGCCAGCAGTTTGACACGAGGCAATGAGCAGTTCTTC; CDR3aa: CASSLTRGNEQFF
v_gene: TRBV29-1; abundance: -; d_gene: -; j_gene: TRBJ2-5; CDR3nt: TGCAGCGTTGAGGGGGGACAAGAGACCCAGTACTTC; CDR3aa: CSVEGGQETQYF
v_gene: TRBV5-1; abundance: few; d_gene: -; j_gene: TRBJ2-1; CDR3nt: TGCGCCAGCAGCTTGGGTGACAGATACAATGAGCAGTTCTTC; CDR3aa: CASSLGDRYNEQFF
v_gene: TRBV7-2; abundance: few; d_gene: TRBD2; j_gene: TRBJ2-1; CDR3nt: TGTGCCAGCAGCTTATATATGGGAGGGCCCTACAATGAGCAGTTCTTC; CDR3aa: CASSLYMGGPYNEQFF
v_gene: TRBV14; abundance: -; d_gene: -; j_gene: TRBJ2-1; CDR3nt: TGTGCCAGCAGCCAAGCTAGAAACAATGAGCAGTTCTTC; CDR3aa: CASSQARNNEQFF
v_gene: TRBV5-1; abundance: few; d_gene: TRBD2; j_gene: TRBJ2-1; CDR3nt: TGCGCCAGCAGCTCGCCCGGGACTAGCGGTTACAATGAGCAGTTCTTC; CDR3aa: CASSSPGTSGYNEQFF
v_gene: TRBV18; abundance: -; d_gene: -; j_gene: TRBJ1-1; CDR3nt: TGTGCCAGCTCACCAATGAAGGAAACTGAAGCTTTCTTT; CDR3aa: CASSPMKETEAFF
v_gene: TRBV7-8; abundance: few; d_gene: TRBD2; j_gene: TRBJ2-1; CDR3nt: TGTGCCAGCAGCTTAGGATTGGTAGCGGGGAGCTACGAGCAGTTCTTC; CDR3aa: CASSLGLVAGSYEQFF
v_gene: TRBV7-9; abundance: -; d_gene: -; j_gene: TRBJ2-7; CDR3nt: TGTGCCAGCAGCTTTGGTGGGACGCCCTACGAGCAGTACTTC; CDR3aa: CASSFGGTPYEQYF
v_gene: TRBV6-6; abundance: few; d_gene: -; j_gene: TRBJ2-1; CDR3nt: TGTGCCAGCAGTTTGCTGCAGGACAATGAGCAGTTCTTC; CDR3aa: CASSLLQDNEQFF
v_gene: TRBV5-1; abundance: few; d_gene: TRBD1; j_gene: TRBJ2-1; CDR3nt: TGCGCCAGCAGCTTGGCCGGGCCGAGGGGGCCTGAGCAGTTCTTC; CDR3aa: CASSLAGPRGPEQFF
v_gene: TRBV6-5; abundance: -; d_gene: TRBD1; j_gene: TRBJ2-7; CDR3nt: TGTGCCAGCAGTTCCCCAGGGGGCGCGAACTACGAGCAGTACTTC; CDR3aa: CASSSPGGANYEQYF
v_gene: TRBV28; abundance: -; d_gene: -; j_gene: TRBJ1-2; CDR3nt: TGTGCCAGCAGTTTGGGCCCGTCCAATGGCTACACCTTC; CDR3aa: CASSLGPSNGYTF
v_gene: TRBV29-1; abundance: few; d_gene: -; j_gene: TRBJ2-1; CDR3nt: TGCAGCGCCGCCGCCGGACAGACGTACAATGAGCAGTTCTTC; CDR3aa: CSAAAGQTYNEQFF
v_gene: TRBV28; abundance: few; d_gene: -; j_gene: TRBJ1-2; CDR3nt: TGTGCCAGCAGTTCTCGGGGGCCGTTATATGGCTACACCTTC; CDR3aa: CASSSRGPLYGYTF
v_gene: TRBV6-6; abundance: few; d_gene: -; j_gene: TRBJ1-2; CDR3nt: TGTGCCAGCAGTCTGGGAGTCGGCTATGGCTACACCTTC; CDR3aa: CASSLGVGYGYTF
v_gene: TRBV9; abundance: -; d_gene: TRBD1; j_gene: TRBJ2-5; CDR3nt: TGTGCCAGCAGCGCCCGGGACAGGGTGGGGGAGACCCAGTACTTC; CDR3aa: CASSARDRVGETQYF
v_gene: TRBV28; abundance: -; d_gene: -; j_gene: TRBJ2-3; CDR3nt: TGTGCCAGCAGGAAGGACAGCGGCACAGATACGCAGTATTTT; CDR3aa: CASRKDSGTDTQYF
v_gene: TRBV7-2; abundance: many; d_gene: -; j_gene: TRBJ1-6; CDR3nt: TGTGCCAGCAGCAAAACTAGGCAGGTTGGGTCACCCCTCCACTTT; CDR3aa: CASSKTRQVGSPLHF
v_gene: TRBV4-1; abundance: -; d_gene: -; j_gene: TRBJ2-1; CDR3nt: TGCGCCAGCAGGACCTTTCAGGGGGACTCAATAAACGAGCAGTTCTTC; CDR3aa: CASRTFQGDSINEQFF
v_gene: TRBV19; abundance: -; d_gene: -; j_gene: TRBJ1-1; CDR3nt: TGTGCCAGTAGTATCCGACAGCCACTGAACACTGAAGCTTTCTTT; CDR3aa: CASSIRQPLNTEAFF
v_gene: TRBV6-6; abundance: -; d_gene: -; j_gene: TRBJ2-1; CDR3nt: TGTGCCAGCAAATGGGGTGGGAATGAGCAGTTCTTC; CDR3aa: CASKWGGNEQFF
v_gene: TRBV7-2; abundance: -; d_gene: -; j_gene: TRBJ1-5; CDR3nt: TGTGCCAGCAGCGATAACAATCAGCCCCAGCATTTT; CDR3aa: CASSDNNQPQHF
v_gene: TRBV2; abundance: few; d_gene: TRBD1; j_gene: TRBJ1-6; CDR3nt: TGTGCCAGCAGTACAGGGGCCAATTCACCCCTCCACTTT; CDR3aa: CASSTGANSPLHF
v_gene: TRBV6-5; abundance: -; d_gene: TRBD2; j_gene: TRBJ2-7; CDR3nt: TGTGCCAGCAGTTTATTTCTAGCGGGAGTGGGGGAGCAGTACTTC; CDR3aa: CASSLFLAGVGEQYF
v_gene: TRBV7-3; abundance: few; d_gene: -; j_gene: TRBJ1-1; CDR3nt: TGTGCCAGCAGCTTAATTGTGAGCACTGAAGCTTTCTTT; CDR3aa: CASSLIVSTEAFF
v_gene: TRBV5-6; abundance: few; d_gene: -; j_gene: TRBJ1-2; CDR3nt: TGTGCCAGCAGCGCCCTGGAGTCCTATGGCTACACCTTC; CDR3aa: CASSALESYGYTF
v_gene: TRBV20-1; abundance: few; d_gene: -; j_gene: TRBJ1-4; CDR3nt: TGCAGTGCTAGTGTGCCCGCAGGAGTAGAGGAAAAACTGTTTTTT; CDR3aa: CSASVPAGVEEKLFF
v_gene: TRBV28; abundance: many; d_gene: TRBD1; j_gene: TRBJ1-6; CDR3nt: TGTGCCAGCATTCCAACAGGGGGAGGGTCACCCCTCCACTTT; CDR3aa: CASIPTGGGSPLHF
v_gene: TRBV15; abundance: -; d_gene: TRBD2; j_gene: TRBJ2-5; CDR3nt: TGTGCCACCAGCAGAGCGCCGGGAGGACGAGAGACCCAGTACTTC; CDR3aa: CATSRAPGGRETQYF
v_gene: TRBV10-3; abundance: -; d_gene: TRBD2; j_gene: TRBJ2-1; CDR3nt: TGTGCCATCAGTGTAGGATCGGGGAGGGACAATGAGCAGTTCTTC; CDR3aa: CAISVGSGRDNEQFF